The 3 T cell receptor beta chains below come from one sample, sequenced in a study of T cells after yellow fever vaccination. From the 5' RACE reads, TCRdb called clonotypes with MiXCR, one entry per CDR3 protein. The sample contains about 220,000 distinct CDR3 sequences, roughly 3% of which appear only once. Sequenced material: CD4+ T cells sorted from PBMCs, taken 10 days after the yellow fever booster vaccination. Receptors were obtained from a man aged 18 to 30 who received the YFV17D yellow fever vaccine.

This clonotype was seen a few times. The chain employs TRBV18 and TRBJ2-7; D is tentatively TRBD1 or TRBD2 (5 bases each). CDR1 is KGHSH, CDR2 LQKENI, per germline. The CDR3 has 14 residues. The germline V and J ends were trimmed by 3 bases and 1 base, with 10 bases remaining between them. The chain's CDR3 is CASSPGTFSYEQYV. In DNA form, the CDR3 reads TGTGCCAGCTCACCGGGGACCTTTTCCTACGAGCAGTACGTC.

The chain combines TRBV5-1 with TRBJ1-4; D may be TRBD1 (5 bases). This CDR3 has 16 amino acids. CDR1 is SGHRS and CDR2 is YFSETQ in the germline V gene. V dropped 3 bases and J dropped 4 bases, with 16 bases sitting between them. The chain's CDR3 is CASSWIYGGDNEKLFF. The CDR3 nucleotides read TGCGCCAGCAGCTGGATCTACGGGGGAGATAATGAAAAACTGTTTTTT.

This clonotype was seen ten or more times. This sequence joins TRBV24-1 and TRBJ2-1, with 7 bases matching TRBD1. The CDR3 runs to 14 residues. The V gene end was trimmed by 6 bases and the J gene end by 3 bases; junction bases not matched to a gene: 4. Per the germline V gene, CDR1 is KGHDR and CDR2 is SFDVKD. In DNA, the CDR3 is TGTGCCACCAGTCCAGGGGGTTTCTACAATGAGCAGTTCTTC. It yields the protein CATSPGGFYNEQFF.